This T cell receptor (beta chain) comes out of a study of shared clonotypes between healthy human individuals. It was across several immunoSEQ plates that each subset's genomic DNA was evenly split. It was on ten immunoSEQ deep assay plates that unsorted PBMC DNA was sequenced. The table came from immunoSEQ multiplex PCR; TCRdb's copy has only in-frame clones and leaves some out. Altogether over 400,000 clones are present, roughly 80% being singletons, with the ten largest covering roughly 12%. The CDR3 extends over 15 amino acids. V usage is TRBV21-1 and J usage is TRBJ2-7; the D call of TRBD1 is as the table states it, not checked on the DNA. TRBV21-1 is reported as a pseudogene. The specimen was PBMCs. The receptor comes from a middle-aged woman in good health. Some clones in this sample may be carry-over from other donors' samples. CDR3 amino acids: CASSKAGHQPYEQYF. The CDR3 DNA follows: TGTGCCAGCAGCAAAGCGGGACACCAACCCTACGAGCAGTACTTC.